This paragraph reports one T cell receptor beta chain. The antigen it binds to is not known. Qualities for individual bases were not recorded, and no much larger clone is one base off. The data stem from a study of siplizumab effects on memory and regulatory T cells (dated by TCRdb to the late 2010s). In terms of the full investigation: The study examined how the anti-CD2 antibody siplizumab affects alloreactive T-cell subsets in allogeneic mixed lymphocyte reactions built from human PBMCs. Broader findings and caveats from the paper: No functional confirmation was obtained for the suppressive function of proliferating Tregs from siplizumab cultures. Of the alloreactive CD4+ clones that could be mapped, the Treg-derived share averaged about 67% with siplizumab compared with under 35% in control reactions. The cumulative frequency of alloreactive sequences traceable to unstimulated CD4+ memory T cells was significantly reduced by siplizumab. Unstimulated naive T cells appeared more diverse than memory T cells, and naive cells seemed to contribute substantially to the alloresponse. Roughly 75-95% of proliferating CD4+ or CD8+ clones could not be assigned a naive or memory phenotype. Because sequences at frequencies below about 10^-5 were poorly captured, only a minor fraction of alloreactive clones could be mapped back to unstimulated subsets.

The library was obtained by the immunoSEQ multiplex PCR assay. The deep sequencing platform assayed approximately 10^5 TCR templates per sample. Genomic DNA extracted from sorted T cells was used for TCRbeta CDR3 sequencing. The study's own analysis went as follows. The R programming language was used for clonal analysis of TCRbeta CDR3 data. Alloreactive CD4+ and CD8+ clones were defined by comparing unstimulated samples with post-reaction CFSE-low samples. Regulatory or non-regulatory origin of alloreactive CD4+ clones was assigned by matching sequences to the sorted unstimulated Treg and non-Treg repertoires. TCRdb retrieved this table from immuneACCESS and kept in-frame rearrangements only. Not all clones are present; in checked studies, unresolved V genes account for under half, and no reason is known for the remainder. V and J calls and clone size follow that table, whereas D and trimming were derived from the DNA. The sample table records more than 85,000 clones; roughly 90% of these occur just once. The ten largest clones capture about 1.1% of the sample.

The CDR1 and CDR2 encoded by the germline V gene (reference sequence) are SEHNR and FQNEAQ. CDR3 length: 12 amino acids, cysteine to phenylalanine. CDR3 DNA only is kept here, 36 bases in frame from base 1. The V end loses 3 bases and the J end loses 1 base, and a stretch of 4 bases separates them. Sorted unstimulated T cells and proliferating T cells recovered from mixed lymphocyte reactions were subjected to TCRbeta CDR3 sequencing. Fresh whole blood from some ten HLA-typed healthy donors was used as the source from which PBMCs were isolated. The sequence was obtained from a human donor in good health. The material sequenced was CD4+ T cells sorted from blood. Recombination linked TRBV7-9 to TRBJ2-7, with no D gene named confidently. CDR3 reads: CASSLSSYEQYF. Here is the DNA: TGTGCCAGCAGCTTGAGTTCCTACGAGCAGTACTTC.